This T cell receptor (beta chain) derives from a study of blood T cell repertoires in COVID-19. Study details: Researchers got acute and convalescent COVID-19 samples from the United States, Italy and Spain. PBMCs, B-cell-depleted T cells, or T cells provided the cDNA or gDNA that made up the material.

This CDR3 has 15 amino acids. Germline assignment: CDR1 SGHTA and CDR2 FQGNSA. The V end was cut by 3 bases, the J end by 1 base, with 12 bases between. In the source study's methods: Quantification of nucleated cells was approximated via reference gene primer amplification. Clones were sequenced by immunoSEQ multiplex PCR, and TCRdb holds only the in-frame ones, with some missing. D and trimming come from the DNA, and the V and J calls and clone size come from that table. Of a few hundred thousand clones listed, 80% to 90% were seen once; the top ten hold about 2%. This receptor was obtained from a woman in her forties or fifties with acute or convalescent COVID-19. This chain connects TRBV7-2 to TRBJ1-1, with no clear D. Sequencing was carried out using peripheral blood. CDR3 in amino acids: CASSLERSGNTEAFF. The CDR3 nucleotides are TGTGCCAGCAGCTTGGAGCGGAGTGGGAACACTGAAGCTTTCTTT.